The clone carrying this T cell receptor beta chain was recorded once. Its target is not known. The same CDR3 also results from other DNA sequences found in this sample. In the original workflow: ImmunoSEQ output lacked quality scores and full-length reads, limiting matched filtering. Sequencing was performed with immunoSEQ multiplex PCR; in TCRdb, only in-frame clones are kept and a portion is missing. V and J calls and clone size are given by that table; D and trimming were obtained from the DNA. The sample holds roughly 890,000 clones; about 91% are singletons and the top ten take 24%. The source of the sample is a study of shared clonotypes between healthy human individuals. This CDR3 comprises 18 residues. Trimming cost V 0 bases and J 8 bases, with 23 bases left between them. Germline assignment: CDR1 SGHDT and CDR2 YYEEEE. Whole-study findings and limits: Several donors held around 5% of naive CD4 clonotypes in common. The expectation was that sequencing depth would affect clonotype sharing among donors. The authors sampled blood alone, and tissue repertoires likely differ.

Naive CD8 cells were CD45RO-negative, positively selected for CCR7, excluding terminally differentiated effector memory CD45RA+ cells. Sequenced sample: naive CD8+ T cells sorted from blood. This clonotype was sampled from a young man in good health. The V gene is TRBV5-6, the J gene TRBJ1-4; D remains ambiguous. CDR3 residues: CASSLGDPTMPGREKLFF. In DNA form, the CDR3 reads TGTGCCAGCAGCTTGGGGGATCCCACAATGCCGGGGAGGGAAAAACTGTTTTTT.